The rows below give T cell receptor beta chains drawn from one sample of a study of metastatic and nonmetastatic thyroid tumors. With MiXCR, TCRdb called clones anew from the PCR reads. The sample includes about 7,400 clones, under 30% of them seen just once. Sequencing was carried out using adjacent normal tissue. The receptors shown here come from a male donor with papillary thyroid cancer or a benign thyroid nodule (not recorded which). Some clones in this sample may be carry-over from other donors' samples. Both conserved end residues are part of each CDR3. A D gene is named only where the DNA matches it firmly. Not all rows give a size; the values are once, few, many and, for expanded clones, a class.

size: few
D: TRBD2
J: TRBJ2-2
V: TRBV6-5
DNA: TGTGCCAGCAGTTTCGGACTAGCGGGAGAGAACGGGGAGCTGTTTTTT
CDR3: CASSFGLAGENGELFF

size: many
D: TRBD2
J: TRBJ2-1
V: TRBV6-1
DNA: TGTGCCAGCAGTGAATGGGCTAGCGGACACAATGAGCAGTTCTTC
CDR3: CASSEWASGHNEQFF

size: many
D: TRBD2
J: TRBJ2-1
V: TRBV5-1
DNA: TGCGCCAGCAGCTGGACTAGCGGGAACAATGAGCAGTTCTTC
CDR3: CASSWTSGNNEQFF

size: large
D: -
J: TRBJ2-7
V: TRBV6-1
DNA: TGTGCCAGCAGCTCCGGACAGCCCTACGAGCAGTACTTC
CDR3: CASSSGQPYEQYF

size: medium-sized
D: TRBD2
J: TRBJ2-7
V: TRBV20-1
DNA: TGCAGTGCTCAACAAGTGGACAGGACGACTAGCGGGAGGGCCCACGAGCAGTACTTC
CDR3: CSAQQVDRTTSGRAHEQYF

size: -
D: -
J: TRBJ1-5
V: TRBV5-5
DNA: TGTTCCAGCAGCTCACGGGGAACTCAGCCCCAGCATTTT
CDR3: CSSSSRGTQPQHF

size: -
D: TRBD1
J: TRBJ2-7
V: TRBV11-3
DNA: TGTGCCAGCAGCCTGGCCGTGGGGACAGGCTACGAGCAGTACTTC
CDR3: CASSLAVGTGYEQYF

size: -
D: -
J: TRBJ1-2
V: TRBV7-9
DNA: TGTGCCAGCAGCACCTCGGGAGCCTCCTATGGCTACACCTTC
CDR3: CASSTSGASYGYTF

size: -
D: TRBD1
J: TRBJ2-3
V: TRBV19
DNA: TGTGCCAGTAGTATGTTGGGACAGATCACAGATACGCAGTATTTT
CDR3: CASSMLGQITDTQYF

size: -
D: -
J: TRBJ2-1
V: TRBV27
DNA: TGTGCCAGCAGTTTGATAGATTCTAAGCAGTTCTTC
CDR3: CASSLIDSKQFF

size: few
D: -
J: TRBJ2-2
V: TRBV29-1
DNA: TGCAGCGTTTGGGACACCGGGGAGCTGTTTTTT
CDR3: CSVWDTGELFF

size: medium-sized
D: TRBD2
J: TRBJ2-2
V: TRBV5-5
DNA: TGTGCCAGCAGCAAGGCAAAGGCCTGGGGGGGAACCGGGGAGCTGTTTTTT
CDR3: CASSKAKAWGGTGELFF

size: few
D: TRBD1
J: TRBJ1-1
V: TRBV5-1
DNA: TGCGCCAGCAGCTTGGATGGACAGGTTGAAGCTTTCTTT
CDR3: CASSLDGQVEAFF

size: few
D: -
J: TRBJ1-1
V: TRBV7-8
DNA: TGTGCCAGCAGCTTAGGGGCAGGGGTTAGAGCTTTCTTT
CDR3: CASSLGAGVRAFF

size: medium-sized
D: -
J: TRBJ1-2
V: TRBV19
DNA: TGTGCCAGCTTTAGTCTGGAGAAAGGGCCCTATGGCTACACCTTC
CDR3: CASFSLEKGPYGYTF

size: medium-sized
D: -
J: TRBJ1-1
V: TRBV19
DNA: TGTGCCAGTAGTCTACTTGCGGGTACCGAGGCTTTCTTT
CDR3: CASSLLAGTEAFF

size: -
D: -
J: TRBJ2-2
V: TRBV3-1
DNA: TGTGCCAGCAGCCACCAGAACCAGGAGCTGTTTTTT
CDR3: CASSHQNQELFF

size: many
D: -
J: TRBJ1-1
V: TRBV7-9
DNA: TGTGCCAGCAGCATTGGAGGAGGTTTGACTGAAGCTTTCTTT
CDR3: CASSIGGGLTEAFF

size: many
D: -
J: TRBJ2-3
V: TRBV18
DNA: TGTGCCAGCTCACCACCGGGGATCACAGATACGCAGTATTTT
CDR3: CASSPPGITDTQYF

size: few
D: -
J: TRBJ2-5
V: TRBV28
DNA: TGTGCCAGCAGTTTATCTCGGGCAAGGGGCAGGGTAGAGACCCAGTACTTC
CDR3: CASSLSRARGRVETQYF

size: few
D: -
J: TRBJ1-2
V: TRBV2
DNA: TGTGCCAGCACCGCGGTCAGGATTTATGGCTACACTTTC
CDR3: CASTAVRIYGYTF

size: many
D: TRBD1
J: TRBJ1-4
V: TRBV7-6
DNA: TGTGCCAGCAGCCCGACAGGGGGCGTGATAACTAATGAAAAACTGTTTTTT
CDR3: CASSPTGGVITNEKLFF

size: -
D: -
J: TRBJ1-1
V: TRBV13
DNA: TGTGCCAGCAGGGGTTGGGGGAGGACTGAAGCTTTCTTT
CDR3: CASRGWGRTEAFF

size: many
D: -
J: TRBJ2-2
V: TRBV4-2
DNA: TGTGCCAGCAGCCAAGACGTGGACTCATACACCGGGGAGCTGTTTTTT
CDR3: CASSQDVDSYTGELFF

size: -
D: -
J: TRBJ2-7
V: TRBV20-1
DNA: TGCAGTGCTAGAGATACTGGGCAGGGTTTTTCCTACGAGCAGTACTTC
CDR3: CSARDTGQGFSYEQYF

size: many
D: TRBD1
J: TRBJ1-2
V: TRBV5-4
DNA: TGTGCCAGCAGCTTCGAACAGGGGAATGGCTACACCTTC
CDR3: CASSFEQGNGYTF

size: -
D: -
J: TRBJ2-1
V: TRBV5-6
DNA: TGTGCCAGCAGCGGGTTCTCCTACAATGAGCAGTTCTTC
CDR3: CASSGFSYNEQFF

size: many
D: -
J: TRBJ2-7
V: TRBV20-1
DNA: TGCAGTGCTAGAGGGACAGAGGGTGGCGGGGGTTTCTCCTACGAGCAGTACTTC
CDR3: CSARGTEGGGGFSYEQYF

size: many
D: -
J: TRBJ1-2
V: TRBV4-1
DNA: TGCGCCAGCAGCCAAGACAGGGCCTTTAACTATGGCTACACCTTC
CDR3: CASSQDRAFNYGYTF

size: -
D: -
J: TRBJ2-1
V: TRBV7-2
DNA: TGTGCCAGCAGCTTAGATGGGTTTAATGAGCAGTTCTTC
CDR3: CASSLDGFNEQFF

size: -
D: -
J: TRBJ2-3
V: TRBV19
DNA: TGTGCCAGCTCAGGGGTAATCACAGATACGCAGTATTTT
CDR3: CASSGVITDTQYF

size: few
D: TRBD2
J: TRBJ2-3
V: TRBV27
DNA: TGTGCCAGCAAGCCGGGACTAGTAGCAGATACGCAGTATTTT
CDR3: CASKPGLVADTQYF

size: few
D: TRBD1
J: TRBJ1-2
V: TRBV2
DNA: TGTGCCAGCAGGAGTGGGACAGGGGTTTATGGCTACACCTTC
CDR3: CASRSGTGVYGYTF

size: many
D: -
J: TRBJ2-1
V: TRBV5-1
DNA: TGCGCCAGCAGCTCAATGAGCGGGCTCTCCTACAATGAGCAGTTCTTC
CDR3: CASSSMSGLSYNEQFF

size: once
D: -
J: TRBJ1-5
V: TRBV9
DNA: TGTGCCAGCAGCGCAGGCCCCGTGAGCAATCAGCCCCAGCATTTT
CDR3: CASSAGPVSNQPQHF

size: many
D: -
J: TRBJ1-6
V: TRBV4-1
DNA: TGCGCCAGCAGCCCGCGACAGCTCTTAACTCATGATTCACCCCTCCACTTT
CDR3: CASSPRQLLTHDSPLHF

size: -
D: -
J: TRBJ2-5
V: TRBV20-1
DNA: TGCAGTGCCAGCCACCAAGAGACACAGTACTTC
CDR3: CSASHQETQYF